The 17 T cell receptor beta chains given below trace back to one sample, sequenced in a study of T cells in Graves' hyperthyroidism and ophthalmopathy. Authors of the study amplified TCR beta CDR3 regions from RNA transcripts. Using the HTBI primer set, a first-round RT-PCR was run on the TCR CDR3. TCRdb re-called the multiplex PCR reads with MiXCR, one entry per CDR3 protein. The table shows a few hundred thousand distinct CDR3 sequences, with approximately 16% occurring only once. Sequencing was performed on blood. These receptors originate from a woman aged 40 to 55 with Graves' ophthalmopathy.

In DNA, the CDR3 is TGTGCCAGCAGTTTCGGGGACGGCGTGCAGTTCTTC. This codes for CASSFGDGVQFF. The chain carries TRBV12-3 or TRBV12-4 and TRBJ2-1, with D perhaps being TRBD1 or TRBD2 (5 bases each). Trimming cost V 3 bases and J 12 bases, with 12 bases left between them. The CDR3 loop spans 12 amino acids.

This clonotype showed up many times. The rearrangement joins TRBV6-1 to TRBJ2-5, with 11 nucleotides matching TRBD1. The trim removed 3 bases at V and 5 bases at J, leaving 5 bases unmatched. The germline V gene encodes CDR1 MNHNS and CDR2 SASEGT. The length of the CDR3 is 15 residues. The CDR3 sequence is CASSDWTGGGETQYF. CDR3 coding DNA: TGTGCCAGCAGTGATTGGACAGGGGGCGGTGAGACCCAGTACTTC.

V gene TRBV18 combines with J gene TRBJ2-2, with 7 bases identical to TRBD1. Germline V gene sequence: CDR1 KGHSH, CDR2 LQKENI. There are 16 residues in the CDR3. The J segment lost 4 bases and the V segment lost 4 bases, leaving 9 bases of the junction unmatched. The CDR3 DNA reads as TGTGCCAGCTCACTCGAGGGGGCTTGGATCACCGGGGAGCTGTTTTTT. Protein sequence: CASSLEGAWITGELFF.

This chain links TRBV7-2 with TRBJ2-5; 9 bases match TRBD1. V lost 5 bases, J lost 3 bases, and 7 bases stayed unmatched. The CDR3 is 15 amino acids. Germline CDR1 is SGHTA and CDR2 is FQGNSA. This CDR3 reads CASSAGTGTKETQYF. CDR3 in DNA: TGTGCCAGCAGCGCGGGGACAGGGACGAAAGAGACCCAGTACTTC. Based on the CDR3 plus reference TRBV7-2 and TRBJ2-5, the full variable domain is GAGVSQSPSNKVTEKGKDVELRCDPISGHTALYWYRQSLGQGLEFLIYFQGNSAPDKSGLPSDRFSAERTGGSVSTLTIQRTQQEDSAVYLCASSAGTGTKETQYFGPGTRLLVL.

This clonotype was detected many times. V and J are TRBV15 and TRBJ1-6; D is unclear. Trimming left V 5 bases short and J 6 bases short, with 11 bases between. Germline V CDR1 and CDR2: LNHNV, YYDKDF (reference sequence). CDR3 length: 14 amino acids. The CDR3 reads CATSFGRLNSPLHF. The CDR3 region has the DNA TGTGCCACCAGCTTTGGACGCCTTAATTCACCCCTCCACTTT. The full variable domain, with the rest looked up from reference TRBV15 and TRBJ1-6, is DAMVIQNPRYQVTQFGKPVTLSCSQTLNHNVMYWYQQKSSQAPKLLFHYYDKDFNNEADTPDNFQSRRPNTSFCFLDIRSPGLGDTAMYLCATSFGRLNSPLHFGNGTRLTVT.

This clonotype was seen a few times. The germline gene is not matched at one end of the junction; a read error may be the cause. The chain joins TRBV5-1 to TRBJ1-3; D unresolved. The germline V gene has CDR1 SGHRS and CDR2 YFSETQ. The CDR3 is 14 residues long. The CDR3 reads CASSLEGSGNTTYF. The CDR3 nucleotides read TGCGCCAGCAGCTTGGAGGGTTCAGGAAACACCACATATTTT.

This clonotype was counted at least ten times. The chain couples TRBV7-8 to TRBJ2-5, with TRBD2 matching 10 bases. CDR1 and CDR2 (germline): SGHVS, FQNEAQ. With 4 bases clipped from V and 3 bases from J, the junction kept 11 bases outside the gene matches. CDR3 length: 17 residues. As DNA, the CDR3 is TGTGCCAGCAGCTACAGAACGGGGACTAGCGAAAAAGAGACCCAGTACTTC. This gives the protein CASSYRTGTSEKETQYF.

This clonotype was seen ten or more times. The chain uses TRBV3-1 and TRBJ1-1; 8 bases align to TRBD1. CDR1 LGHDT and CDR2 YNNKEL come from the germline V gene (reference sequence). V lost 1 base and J lost 7; bases outside the gene matches: 20. The length of the CDR3 is 19 residues. CDR3 protein: CASSQAGGQGRGGQVEAFF. The DNA for the CDR3 is TGTGCCAGCAGCCAAGCGGGCGGACAGGGAAGGGGGGGCCAGGTTGAAGCTTTCTTT.

This clonotype was observed a handful of times. The V and J genes are TRBV6-1 and TRBJ1-1; the D gene is possibly TRBD1 (5 bases). Trimming removed 5 bases at V and 3 bases at J, with 13 bases between. The CDR3 is made up of 14 amino acids. CDR1 is MNHNS and CDR2 is SASEGT in the germline V gene. The CDR3 here is CASSPLRGDTEAFF. CDR3 nucleotides: TGTGCCAGCAGTCCCCTACGAGGGGACACTGAAGCTTTCTTT.

This clonotype was recorded many times. The chain couples TRBV5-1 to TRBJ2-1, with a weak D call TRBD1 (6 bases). Deletions cut 5 bases from V and 6 bases from J, with 12 bases between. Germline values: CDR1 SGHRS, CDR2 YFSETQ. The CDR3 runs to 13 residues. The CDR3 DNA follows: TGCGCCAGCAGATCGGAAGGGGGCAATGAGCAGTTCTTC. Translation gives CASRSEGGNEQFF.

The sample holds a few counts of this clonotype. The CDR3 DNA is TGCGCCAGCAGCTTGGCGACTACGTCGAACACCGGGGAGCTGTTTTTT. This translates into CASSLATTSNTGELFF. This chain uses TRBV5-1 with TRBJ2-2; D is perhaps TRBD2 (5 bases). Looked up from germline, CDR1 is SGHRS and CDR2 is YFSETQ. The CDR3 runs 16 residues. V was shortened by 0 bases and J by 0 bases, with 9 bases between the two germline ends. Full variable domain (missing parts from reference TRBV5-1 and TRBJ2-2): KAGVTQTPRYLIKTRGQQVTLSCSPISGHRSVSWYQQTPGQGLQFLFEYFSETQRNKGNFPGRFSGRQFSNSRSEMNVSTLELGDSALYLCASSLATTSNTGELFFGEGSRLTVL.

This clonotype was recorded at least ten times. This rearrangement joins TRBV9 to TRBJ2-1; the D is unclear. Looked up from germline, CDR1 is SGDLS and CDR2 is YYNGEE. CDR3 length: 13 amino acids. Trimming took off 3 bases at V and 5 bases at J, with 9 bases between the two ends. Here the CDR3 DNA reads TGTGCCAGCAGCGGGGCAGGAGACAATGAGCAGTTCTTC. Its translation: CASSGAGDNEQFF. The full variable domain, rest sourced from reference TRBV9 and TRBJ2-1, is DSGVTQTPKHLITATGQRVTLRCSPRSGDLSVYWYQQSLDQGLQFLIQYYNGEERAKGNILERFSAQQFPDLHSELNLSSLELGDSALYFCASSGAGDNEQFFGPGTRLTVL.

This clonotype was counted at least ten times. V gene TRBV28 combines with J gene TRBJ2-7; 7 nucleotides agree with TRBD1. The CDR3 length is 14 residues. Per the germline V gene, CDR1 is MDHEN and CDR2 is SYDVKM. Trimming removed 2 bases from V and 2 bases from J; junction bases left unmatched: 3. CDR3: CASSLPQGAYEQYF. CDR3 DNA sequence: TGTGCCAGCAGTTTACCTCAGGGGGCCTACGAGCAGTACTTC.

This clonotype was detected only a few times. The rearrangement uses TRBV6-5 and TRBJ1-5; no clear D gene. Trimming took off 0 bases at V and 7 bases at J, with 13 bases between the two ends. The CDR3 length is 15 residues. The germline V gene has CDR1 MNHEY and CDR2 SVGAGI. The CDR3, as DNA: TGTGCCAGCAGTTACTCGAGGCAGGCTGCACAGCCCCAGCATTTT. Protein product: CASSYSRQAAQPQHF.

V usage is TRBV24-1 and J usage is TRBJ2-6; possibly TRBD1 for D (6 bases). The CDR3 has 18 residues. The germline V gene encodes CDR1 KGHDR and CDR2 SFDVKD. The V end was cut by 7 bases, the J end by 0 bases, with 18 bases between. The CDR3 coding sequence is TGTGCCACCAGCGAGGGACACCAATCCTCCTCTGGGGCCAACGTCCTGACTTTC. Encoded protein: CATSEGHQSSSGANVLTF.

The chain combines TRBV4-1 with TRBJ1-5, with D perhaps TRBD1 (6 bases). Germline V lookup: CDR1 MGHRA, CDR2 YSYEKL. The CDR3 totals 16 residues. V lost 2 bases and J lost 0, with 11 bases in between. The CDR3 bases are TGCGCCAGCAGCCAATGGACAGTCTATAGCAATCAGCCCCAGCATTTT. This codes for CASSQWTVYSNQPQHF.

The chain recombines TRBV27 with TRBJ1-5; D not certain. Germline CDR1 is MNHEY and CDR2 is SMNVEV (reference sequence). This CDR3 has 13 residues. With 4 bases removed from V and 3 bases from J, the gap between germline ends came to 7 bases. The CDR3 nucleotides read TGTGCCAGCAGTTATAGGGACAATCAGCCCCAGCATTTT. As protein: CASSYRDNQPQHF.